Following are 7 T cell receptor beta chains from one sample sequenced in a study of blood T cell repertoires in COVID-19. The protocol was immunoSEQ multiplex PCR, while the TCRdb copy is restricted to in-frame clones and leaves out a portion. This table has approximately 210,000 clones, approximately 87% appearing once. The sample comprised peripheral blood. Receptors originate from a woman aged 70-85 years with active or convalescent COVID-19.

This clone was recorded a few times. The chain couples TRBV2 to TRBJ1-2, with 8 positions matching TRBD1. V lost 11 bases and J lost 0; bases outside the gene matches: 5. The CDR3 extends over 13 amino acids. Germline assignment: CDR1 SNHLY and CDR2 FYNNEI. The CDR3 region has the DNA TGTGCCGGGACAGGCGGAGCTAACTATGGCTACACCTTC. Translating it yields CAGTGGANYGYTF.

The rearrangement joins TRBV2 to TRBJ2-7; 7 nucleotides line up with TRBD1. In germline, CDR1 is SNHLY, CDR2 FYNNEI. J lost 7 bases, V lost 8 bases, and 14 bases had no gene match. This CDR3 has 14 amino acids. Here the CDR3 DNA reads TGTGCCAGCTCCACAGGGGATCTGGCGTCGGAGCAGTACTTC. This codes for CASSTGDLASEQYF.

The gene calls are TRBV5-1 and TRBJ1-3; D call uncertain. The CDR3 runs 15 residues. The V end was cut by 4 bases, the J end by 0 bases, with 11 bases between. Germline V gene sequence: CDR1 SGHRS, CDR2 YFSETQ. CDR3 coding DNA: TGCGCCAGCAGCGGCCCGGGTCTCTCTGGAAACACCATATATTTT. It yields the protein CASSGPGLSGNTIYF.

This clone has a single count. The chain employs TRBV7-9 and TRBJ1-4, with TRBD1 as a possible D gene (6 bases). The V gene lost 6 bases and the J gene lost 8 bases, with 19 bases spanning the gap. This CDR3 has 15 residues. Germline lookup yields CDR1 SEHNR and CDR2 FQNEAQ (reference sequence). The CDR3: CASRSLDRYPEKLFF. Written as DNA, the CDR3 is TGTGCCAGCAGATCGCTGGACAGATATCCCGAAAAACTGTTTTTT. Using reference TRBV7-9 and TRBJ1-4 for the parts outside the CDR3, the full variable domain is DTGVSQNPRHKITKRGQNVTFRCDPISEHNRLYWYRQTLGQGPEFLTYFQNEAQLEKSRLLSDRFSAERPKGSFSTLEIQRTEQGDSAMYLCASRSLDRYPEKLFFGSGTQLSVL.

This clone was recorded a few times. The chain employs TRBV30 and TRBJ2-7; D uncertain. In germline, CDR1 is GTSNPN, CDR2 SVGIG (reference sequence). The CDR3 contains 13 residues. Trimming cost V 4 bases and J 0 bases, with 10 bases left between them. CDR3 amino acids: CAWTNLISYEQYF. CDR3 coding DNA: TGTGCCTGGACTAACCTGATCTCCTACGAGCAGTACTTC. Based on the CDR3 plus reference TRBV30 and TRBJ2-7, the full variable domain is SQTIHQWPATLVQPVGSPLSLECTVEGTSNPNLYWYRQAAGRGLQLLFYSVGIGQISSEVPQNLSASRPQDRQFILSSKKLLLSDSGFYLCAWTNLISYEQYFGPGTRLTVT.

This rearrangement joins TRBV29-1 to TRBJ2-3; 13 bases are a match to TRBD2. The V gene end was trimmed by 5 bases and the J gene end by 2 bases; junction bases not matched to a gene: 4. There are 15 residues in the CDR3. Germline V lookup: CDR1 SQVTM, CDR2 ANQGSEA. The DNA of the CDR3 is TGCAGCGTTATAGGACTAGCGGGAGCCACAGATACGCAGTATTTT. This translates into CSVIGLAGATDTQYF.

This clone has just a few counts. One end of the junction is discordant with germline, which a read error may explain. The chain carries TRBV28 and TRBJ1-5; 9 positions match TRBD1. This CDR3 spans 10 amino acids. The germline V gene has CDR1 MDHEN and CDR2 SYDVKM. CDR3 DNA: TGTGCCAGCAGCGGACAGGGGATGGAATTT. As protein: CASSGQGMEF.